This entry lists 18 T cell receptor beta chains sequenced from one sample in a study of prognosis after radiotherapy for stage I lung cancer. Multiplex PCR, run in two rounds, amplified TCR beta CDR3 from genomic DNA. Round-one PCR had primers specific to each TRBV and TRBJ gene. TCRdb called the multiplex PCR reads again in MiXCR, with one record for every CDR3 protein. The table shows 15,000 to 20,000 distinct CDR3 sequences, with less than 35% occurring only once. Source: PBMCs, taken before or after stereotactic body radiation therapy (not recorded which). The receptors here all came from a donor over 45 with non-small cell lung cancer.

This clonotype was found many times. This chain's CDR3 is CAWKGDRVDGYTF. The CDR3 nucleotides read TGTGCCTGGAAGGGGGACAGAGTAGATGGCTACACCTTC. V gene TRBV30 combines with J gene TRBJ1-2; 7 bases are a match to TRBD1. CDR1 and CDR2 from the germline V gene are GTSNPN and SVGIG (reference sequence). This CDR3 is 13 amino acids long. The V gene end was trimmed by 4 bases and the J gene end by 6 bases; junction bases not matched to a gene: 8.

This clonotype was recorded at least ten times. The rearrangement joins TRBV29-1 to TRBJ2-7; 10 bases fit TRBD2. Trimming cost V 3 bases and J 0 bases; bases outside gene matches: 2. In germline, CDR1 is SQVTM, CDR2 ANQGSEA. This CDR3 is 14 amino acids long. DNA for the CDR3: TGCAGCGTTGAGGCTAGCGGGGGCTCCTACGAGCAGTACTTC. Amino acids: CSVEASGGSYEQYF.

The sample holds many counts of this clonotype. The chain carries TRBV18 and TRBJ1-4; no clear D gene. The V gene's germline CDR1 is KGHSH and CDR2 LQKENI. This CDR3 has 14 amino acids. Between the trimmed V and J ends, which lost 6 bases and 7 bases, there was a span of 15 bases. CDR3 sequence reads: CASSRAILGEKLFF. CDR3 DNA sequence: TGTGCCAGCTCCCGGGCCATCTTAGGTGAAAAACTGTTTTTT.

This clonotype was recorded many times. J is TRBJ2-7 and V is TRBV18; D is undetermined. CDR1 is KGHSH and CDR2 is LQKENI in the germline V gene. Trimming left V 3 bases short and J 2 bases short, with 11 bases between. The CDR3 length is 14 residues. CDR3 coding DNA: TGTGCCAGCTCACCCCTCCAGTATCCCTACGAGCAGTACTTC. Translating it yields CASSPLQYPYEQYF.

A word on this clonotype: This could be a read error, since a much larger clone is one nucleotide away. CDR3 sequence reads: CASSFGVTFITGQYF. In DNA form, the CDR3 reads TGTGCCAGCAGCTTCGGTGTTACCTTTATTACCGGGCAGTACTTC. The gene calls are TRBV5-6 and TRBJ2-7; no firm D call. The CDR3 runs to 15 residues. The ends were cut back, 2 bases at V and 9 bases at J, with 21 bases in the middle. Germline values: CDR1 SGHDT, CDR2 YYEEEE.

This clonotype was detected many times. V usage is TRBV18 and J usage is TRBJ1-6; the D gene is possibly TRBD1 (5 bases). There are 17 residues in the CDR3. In germline, CDR1 is KGHSH, CDR2 LQKENI. Trimming pared 2 bases from V and 7 bases from J, leaving 18 bases between. The DNA of the CDR3 is TGTGCCAGCTCACCAGGGGTACCCGGGACTGGGAATTCACCCCTCCACTTT. The encoded protein is CASSPGVPGTGNSPLHF.

This clonotype was found many times. The chain recombines TRBV27 with TRBJ2-1, with TRBD2 matching over 14 bases. Trimming cost V 6 bases and J 6 bases; bases outside gene matches: 10. The CDR3 runs to 17 residues. The germline V gene has CDR1 MNHEY and CDR2 SMNVEV (reference sequence). The CDR3 here is CASSRTGLAGVPNEQFF. In nucleotides, the CDR3 is TGTGCCAGCAGCCGGACGGGACTAGCGGGAGTCCCCAATGAGCAGTTCTTC.

This clonotype was recorded many times. The rearrangement joins TRBV12-3 or TRBV12-4 to TRBJ2-1, with 11 positions matching TRBD2. Losses at the gene ends were 6 bases for V and 4 bases for J; bases not matched to a gene: 5. This CDR3 is built from 15 residues. This chain's CDR3 is CASRPGTSGYNEQFF. As DNA, the CDR3 is TGTGCCAGCAGGCCTGGGACTAGCGGTTACAATGAGCAGTTCTTC.

For this clonotype: Germline is not matched at one junction end, which may reflect a read error. The rearrangement joins TRBV7-9 to TRBJ1-5, with 7 bases lining up with TRBD1. This CDR3 comprises 13 residues. Germline V gives CDR1 SEHNR, CDR2 FQNEAQ (reference sequence). The CDR3 region has the DNA TGTGCCAGCAGATCCACAGGGGACCAGCACCAGCATTTT. Translating gives CASRSTGDQHQHF.

This clonotype was picked up many times. The V call is TRBV20-1, the J call TRBJ2-5; D is perhaps TRBD1 or TRBD2 (6 bases each). This CDR3 comprises 15 residues. CDR1 DFQATT and CDR2 SNEGSKA come from the germline V gene (reference sequence). V shed 6 bases and J shed 2 bases, with 19 bases lying between them. CDR3 nucleotides: TGCAGTGCCCACAATCAGAAAGGGGGGCAAGAGACCCAGTACTTC. Protein sequence: CSAHNQKGGQETQYF.

Details on this clonotype: A junction end diverges from the germline sequence, so it may reflect a read error. J is TRBJ2-6 and V is TRBV5-1; 13 positions match TRBD2. The germline V gene encodes CDR1 SGHRS and CDR2 YFSETQ. The CDR3 consists of 18 residues. This chain's CDR3 is CASSLLAGGESGANVMTF. CDR3 nucleotides: TGCGCCAGCAGCTTACTAGCGGGAGGGGAATCTGGGGCGAACGTCATGACTTTC.

Remarks on this clonotype: Its ends do not fully match the called genes, so a read error is possible. The chain links TRBV11-2 to TRBJ2-2; D remains ambiguous. Germline V gene data show CDR1 as SGHAT and CDR2 as FQNNGV. The CDR3 is made up of 15 amino acids. CDR3 nucleotides: TGTGCCAGAAGCTTAATCGCCGGGAACACCGGGGAGCTGTTTTTT. Translation: CARSLIAGNTGELFF.

As to this clonotype: Relative to the germline gene, one junction end is altered; a read error may explain this. The genes are TRBV6-1 and TRBJ1-6; D uncertain. The CDR3 sequence is 14 residues long. The germline V gene has CDR1 MNHNS and CDR2 SASEGT. As DNA, the CDR3 is TGTGCCAGCAGTGAAGTTTTGGCGGATTTACCCATCCACTTT. Translating gives CASSEVLADLPIHF.

This clonotype was counted ten times or more. The chain uses TRBV2 and TRBJ1-1; D may be TRBD1 (5 bases). There are 13 residues in the CDR3. V lost 0 bases to trimming and J lost 8 bases, with 10 bases between them. Germline V gene sequence: CDR1 SNHLY, CDR2 FYNNEI. The chain's CDR3 is CASSEAEGEEAFF. The CDR3, as DNA: TGTGCCAGCAGTGAAGCGGAAGGGGAAGAAGCTTTCTTT.

At least ten counts were recorded for this clonotype. This rearrangement joins TRBV19 to TRBJ1-1; 7 bases align to TRBD1. This CDR3 comprises 14 residues. CDR1 is LNHDA, CDR2 SQIVND, per germline (reference sequence). Unmatched junction bases numbered 14, after V lost 7 bases and J lost 9 bases. CDR3 bases: TGTGCCAGTAACCTAGAGGGAGAGGGGGCGAAAGCTTTCTTT. It is translated as CASNLEGEGAKAFF.

Notes on this clonotype: It is likely a read error: a sequence one base away is far more abundant. This chain connects TRBV6-9 to TRBJ2-1, with TRBD1 as a possible D gene (6 bases). CDR3 size: 12 residues. Germline CDR1 and CDR2: MNHGY and SVAAGI. Here the CDR3 DNA reads TGTGCCGTCCGGGACAACTACAATGAGCAGTTATTC. Its translation is CAVRDNYNEQLF.

In this sample, this clonotype turned up many times. The chain joins TRBV5-1 to TRBJ2-2, with D unresolved. The CDR3 loop spans 14 amino acids. Germline CDR1 SGHRS, CDR2 YFSETQ. Deletions cut 0 bases from V and 5 bases from J, with 8 bases between. The CDR3 is CASSLAWGTGELFF. In nucleotides, the CDR3 is TGCGCCAGCAGCTTGGCATGGGGTACCGGGGAGCTGTTTTTT.

V and J are TRBV6-1 and TRBJ2-7; 8 bases align to TRBD2. The V segment lost 7 bases and the J segment 0 bases; nucleotides outside the gene matches: 11. Germline assignment: CDR1 MNHNS and CDR2 SASEGT. This CDR3 is built from 16 residues. CDR3 region: CASTSRGGPGSYEQYF. DNA for the CDR3: TGTGCCAGCACCTCGCGCGGGGGGCCCGGCTCCTACGAGCAGTACTTC.